This TCR beta chain was captured in a study of OX40 agonist ivuxolimab in advanced cancers. A note on this clone: Its antigen is unidentified.

This CDR3 is 15 amino acids long. The germline V and J ends were trimmed by 0 bases and 1 base, with 7 bases remaining between them. Per germline, CDR1 SGHRS and CDR2 YFSETQ. Clones were read by immunoSEQ multiplex PCR, and TCRdb kept only the in-frame ones, dropping some. The profile shows approximately 62,000 clones, around 93% of them singletons. Broader study findings: Mean expanded clone counts were higher in CD8+ than CD4+ T cells. The investigators did not determine what antigen specificity the expanded peripheral T cells had.

The receptor's source is an adult with an advanced solid tumor such as melanoma, head and neck, liver or kidney cancer. Here the sequenced sample was CD4+ or CD8+ T cells sorted from blood, taken in a trial of the OX40 agonist ivuxolimab. The chain uses TRBV5-1 and TRBJ2-2; the D is unclear. The CDR3 DNA is TGCGCCAGCAGCTTGGCCTCGGGGAACACCGGGGAGCTGTTTTTT. As protein: CASSLASGNTGELFF.